This T cell receptor beta chain was retrieved from a study of blood T cell repertoires in COVID-19 (dated by TCRdb to 2019 to 2021). The study in broad terms: Collaborator samples came from the United States, Italy and Spain and covered acute and convalescent phases of COVID-19. The prospective study material was composed of cDNA or gDNA derived from T cells, B-cell-depleted T cells, or PBMCs. Subjects who had been exposed to COVID-19, were actively infected with it, or had recovered from it provided the deeply sampled blood TCRbeta repertoires that made up the dataset. The repertoires were released in a freely available public database meant as a resource for research on the immune response to SARS-CoV-2. Samples came from the ongoing ImmuneRACE study (first 160 participants) plus 1,254 subjects from 6 global collaborators. Nearly every sample came with metadata listing a de-identified subject ID, COVID-19 status, age in years and sex. Where HLA class I and class II types were available, the types were taken from metadata supplied by the sample provider, not from assay-based typing. General study outcomes and caveats: How much clinical and demographic metadata was included differed by source and by participant, and the metadata was provided uncurated.

CDR1 and CDR2, looked up from the germline V gene (reference sequence), are SGHNT and YYREEE. Its CDR3 holds 18 amino acids, cysteine through phenylalanine. Here the CDR3 DNA is all that survives: 54 bases in frame from base 1. V is trimmed back by 0 bases and J by 3 bases, and the junction contains 5 bases that no gene match accounts for. On this clone itself: Its antigen remains undetermined. Nothing much larger sits one base from this clone, and base qualities are not available.

Enrolling through a virtual design, the prospective study's participants ranged in age from about 18 to 89 years and lived across about two dozen United States geographic areas. To assign participants to cohorts, the prospective study relied on clinical history that participants themselves reported in a screening survey and a study questionnaire. Mobile phlebotomists in the prospective study collected whole blood, serum and a nasopharyngeal or oropharyngeal swab from every participant. Prospective study participants could optionally give additional blood draws and questionnaires over an approximately two-month period. Prospective study blood samples were shipped either frozen or at room temperature before DNA extraction. TCRbeta CDR3 regions were amplified from genomic DNA using the immunoSEQ Assay, a bias-controlled multiplex PCR. Processing in the source paper ran as follows. The number of nucleated cells in each sample was estimated from the amplification of reference gene primers within the assay. Sequence reads were collapsed and filtered to measure the absolute abundance of every unique TCRbeta CDR3 rearrangement. For each sample, productive Simpson clonality was calculated as the square root of Simpson's diversity index over productive rearrangements. TCRdb provides this immuneACCESS table in a form limited to in-frame rearrangements. Some clones are lacking; in checked studies, under half of them reflect an unresolved V gene, and why the rest are absent is not known. For V, J and clone size, that table is used; D and trimming come from the DNA. For this sample the table gives about 210,000 clones, of which 86% were detected only once. The top ten constitute about 6% of the sample.

The rearranged segments are TRBV5-4 and TRBJ2-1; the junction holds 14 bases that match TRBD2. The specimen was PBMCs or T cells enriched from blood (not recorded which). This TCR came from a man in his forties with acute COVID-19. Read as DNA, the sequence is TGTGCCAGCAGCTTGGGGGGACTAGCGGGGGCAGTCTACAATGAGCAGTTCTTC. Translation gives CASSLGGLAGAVYNEQFF.